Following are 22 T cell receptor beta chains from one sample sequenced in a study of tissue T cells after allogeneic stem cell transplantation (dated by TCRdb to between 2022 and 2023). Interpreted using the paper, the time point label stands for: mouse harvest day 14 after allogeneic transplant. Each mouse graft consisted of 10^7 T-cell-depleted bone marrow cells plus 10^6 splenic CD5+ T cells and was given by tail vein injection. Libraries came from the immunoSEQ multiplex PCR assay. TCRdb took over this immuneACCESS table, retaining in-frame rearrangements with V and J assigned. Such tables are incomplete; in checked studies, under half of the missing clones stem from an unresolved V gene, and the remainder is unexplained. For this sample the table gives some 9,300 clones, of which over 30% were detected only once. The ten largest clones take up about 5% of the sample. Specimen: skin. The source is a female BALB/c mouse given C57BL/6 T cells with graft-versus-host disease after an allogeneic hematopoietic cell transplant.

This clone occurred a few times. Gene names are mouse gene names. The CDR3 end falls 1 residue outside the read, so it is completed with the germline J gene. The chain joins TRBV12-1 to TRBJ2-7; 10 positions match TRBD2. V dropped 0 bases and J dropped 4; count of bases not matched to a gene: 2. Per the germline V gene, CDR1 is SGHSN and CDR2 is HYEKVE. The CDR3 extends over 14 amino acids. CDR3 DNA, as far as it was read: TGTGCCAGCTCTCTCGGGGACTGGGGTTATGAACAGTAC. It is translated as CASSLGDWGYEQY. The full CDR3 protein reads CASSLGDWGYEQYF.

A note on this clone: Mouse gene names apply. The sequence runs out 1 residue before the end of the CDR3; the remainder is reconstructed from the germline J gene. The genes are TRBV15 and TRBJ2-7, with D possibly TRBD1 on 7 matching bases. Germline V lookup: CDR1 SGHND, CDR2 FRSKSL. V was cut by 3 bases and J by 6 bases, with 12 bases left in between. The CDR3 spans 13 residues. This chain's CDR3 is CASSFGGGGEQYF. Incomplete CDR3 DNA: TGTGCCAGCAGTTTTGGAGGGGGCGGTGAACAGTAC.

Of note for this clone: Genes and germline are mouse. CDR3 residues: CASSDEGGAQNTLYF. Partial CDR3 DNA: TGTGCCAGCAGTGATGAGGGAGGGGCGCAAAACACCTTGTAC. This chain joins TRBV13-3 and TRBJ2-4, with D possibly called TRBD1 or TRBD2 (5 bases each). The read falls 1 residue short of the CDR3 end, and the missing part is taken from the germline J gene. V dropped 0 bases and J dropped 3 bases, with 11 bases sitting between them. The V gene's germline CDR1 is NNHDY and CDR2 SYVADS. CDR3 length equals 15 residues.

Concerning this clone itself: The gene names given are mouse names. The CDR3 DNA, read in part, is TGTGCCAGCAGTGATGGGGGCAGCTCCTATGAACAGTAC. Residues: CASSDGGSSYEQY. The entire CDR3 reads CASSDGGSSYEQYF. The genes are TRBV13-1 and TRBJ2-7; perhaps D is TRBD1 or TRBD2 (5 bases each). The sequence runs out 1 residue before the end of the CDR3; the remainder is reconstructed from the germline J gene. The V gene lost 0 bases and the J gene lost 0 bases, with 7 bases spanning the gap. Germline CDR1 NSHNY, CDR2 SYGAGN. The CDR3 is 14 amino acids.

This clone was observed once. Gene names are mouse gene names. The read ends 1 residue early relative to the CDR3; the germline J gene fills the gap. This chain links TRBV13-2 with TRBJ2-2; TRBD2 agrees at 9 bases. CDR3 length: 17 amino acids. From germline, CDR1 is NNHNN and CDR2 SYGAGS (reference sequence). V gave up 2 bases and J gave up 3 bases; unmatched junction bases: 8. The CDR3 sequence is CASGEVGGRMDTGQLYF. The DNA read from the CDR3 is TGTGCCAGCGGTGAAGTGGGGGGGCGCATGGACACCGGGCAGCTCTAC.

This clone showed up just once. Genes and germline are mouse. CDR3 amino acids: CASSSWGYEQYF. The DNA read from the CDR3 is TGTGCCAGCAGTAGTTGGGGGTATGAACAGTAC. This chain joins TRBV26 and TRBJ2-7; possible D gene TRBD2, 6 bases. The CDR3 end lies 1 residue beyond the end of the read and is filled in from the germline J gene. Per the germline V gene, CDR1 is KGHPV and CDR2 is FQNQEV (reference sequence). Trimming stripped 5 bases from V and 4 bases from J, with 9 bases between. The CDR3 runs to 12 residues.

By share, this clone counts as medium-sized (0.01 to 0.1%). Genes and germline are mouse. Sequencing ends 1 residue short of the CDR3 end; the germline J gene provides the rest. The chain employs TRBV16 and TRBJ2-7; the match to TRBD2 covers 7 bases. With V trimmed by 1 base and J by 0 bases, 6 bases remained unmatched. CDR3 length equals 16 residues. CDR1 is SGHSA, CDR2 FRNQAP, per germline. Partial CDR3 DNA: TGTGCAAGCAGCTTAGCGGGCTGGGGGAGCTCCTATGAACAGTAC. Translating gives CASSLAGWGSSYEQY. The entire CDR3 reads CASSLAGWGSSYEQYF.

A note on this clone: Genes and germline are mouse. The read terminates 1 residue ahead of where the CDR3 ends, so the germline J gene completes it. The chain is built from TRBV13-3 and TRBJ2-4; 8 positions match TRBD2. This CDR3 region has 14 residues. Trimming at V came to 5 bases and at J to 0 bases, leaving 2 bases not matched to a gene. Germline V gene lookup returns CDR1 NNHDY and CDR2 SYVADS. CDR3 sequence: CASRLGVSQNTLYF. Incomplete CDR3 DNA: TGTGCCAGCAGACTGGGGGTTAGTCAAAACACCTTGTAC. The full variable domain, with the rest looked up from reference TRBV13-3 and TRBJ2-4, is EAAVTQSPRSKVAVTGGKVTLSCHQTNNHDYMYWYRQDTGHGLRLIHYSYVADSTEKGDIPDGYKASRPSQENFSLILELASLSQTAVYFCASRLGVSQNTLYFGAGTRLSVL.

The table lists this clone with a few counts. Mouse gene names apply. The CDR3 is CASSPPNANTGQLYF. Incomplete CDR3 DNA: TGTGCCAGCAGCCCCCCAAATGCAAACACCGGGCAGCTCTAC. V and J are TRBV2 and TRBJ2-2; D is undetermined. The CDR3 end lies 1 residue beyond the end of the read and is filled in from the germline J gene. V was shortened by 4 bases and J by 0 bases, with 9 bases between the two germline ends. CDR1 and CDR2 (germline): LGHNA, YSYQKL. This CDR3 is built from 15 residues.

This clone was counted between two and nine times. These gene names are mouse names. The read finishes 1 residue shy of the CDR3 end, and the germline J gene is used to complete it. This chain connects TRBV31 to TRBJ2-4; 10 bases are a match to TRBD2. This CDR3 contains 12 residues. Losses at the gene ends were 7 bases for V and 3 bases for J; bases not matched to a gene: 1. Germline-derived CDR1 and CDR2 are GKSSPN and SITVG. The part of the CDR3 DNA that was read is TGTGCCTCGGGACTGGGGCAAAACACCTTGTAC. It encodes CASGLGQNTLY. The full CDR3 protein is CASGLGQNTLYF.

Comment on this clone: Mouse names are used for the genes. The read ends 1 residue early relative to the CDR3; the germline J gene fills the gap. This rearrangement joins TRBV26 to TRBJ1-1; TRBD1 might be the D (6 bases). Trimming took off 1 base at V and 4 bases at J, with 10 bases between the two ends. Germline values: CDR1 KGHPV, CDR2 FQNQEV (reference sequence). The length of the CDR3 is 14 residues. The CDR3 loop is CASSLWEGGTEVFF. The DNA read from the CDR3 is TGTGCCAGCAGTCTGTGGGAAGGGGGCACAGAAGTCTTC.

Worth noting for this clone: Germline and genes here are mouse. The chain's CDR3 is CASSPQGDTQYF. The CDR3 bases that were read are TGTGCCAGCAGTCCGCAGGGGGACACCCAGTAC. The chain carries TRBV26 and TRBJ2-5; D possibly corresponds to TRBD1 (6 bases). The observed sequence ends 1 residue before the CDR3 terminus, with the missing tail filled in from the germline J gene. CDR1 and CDR2 (germline): KGHPV, FQNQEV (reference sequence). V lost 4 bases, J lost 6 bases, and 8 bases lay in between. This CDR3 has 12 residues.

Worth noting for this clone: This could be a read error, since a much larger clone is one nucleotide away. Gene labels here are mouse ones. CDR3 residues: CASSPANWYEQYF. The sequenced part of the CDR3 DNA is TGTGCCAGCAGTCCCGCCAACTGGTATGAACAGTAC. V is TRBV26 and J is TRBJ2-7, with D tentatively TRBD2 (5 bases). The read gets to within 1 residue of the CDR3 end, and the germline J gene fills in the rest. V was clipped by 4 bases and J by 4 bases, with 11 bases between them. CDR3 length equals 13 residues. From germline, CDR1 is KGHPV and CDR2 FQNQEV (reference sequence).

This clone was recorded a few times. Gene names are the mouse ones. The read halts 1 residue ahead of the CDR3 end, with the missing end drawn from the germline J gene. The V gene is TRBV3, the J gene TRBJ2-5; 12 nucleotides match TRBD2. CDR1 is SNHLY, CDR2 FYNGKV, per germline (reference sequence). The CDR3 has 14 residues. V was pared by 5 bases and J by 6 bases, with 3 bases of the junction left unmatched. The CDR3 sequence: CASSPDWGGDTQYF. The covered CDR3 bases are TGTGCCAGCAGCCCAGACTGGGGGGGCGACACCCAGTAC. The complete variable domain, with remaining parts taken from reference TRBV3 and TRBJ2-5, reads GPKVLQIPSHQIIDMGQMVTLNCDPVSNHLYFYWYKQILGQQMEFLVNFYNGKVMEKSKLFKDQFSVERPDGSYFTLKIQPTALEDSAVYFCASSPDWGGDTQYFGPGTRLLVL.

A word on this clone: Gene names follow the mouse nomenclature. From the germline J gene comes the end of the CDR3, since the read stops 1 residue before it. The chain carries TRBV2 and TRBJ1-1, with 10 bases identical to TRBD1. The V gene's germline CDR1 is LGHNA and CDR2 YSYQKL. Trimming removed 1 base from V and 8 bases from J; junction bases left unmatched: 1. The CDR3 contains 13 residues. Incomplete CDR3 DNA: TGTGCCAGCAGCCAAGGACAGGGGGCGGAAGTCTTC. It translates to CASSQGQGAEVF. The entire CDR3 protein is CASSQGQGAEVFF.

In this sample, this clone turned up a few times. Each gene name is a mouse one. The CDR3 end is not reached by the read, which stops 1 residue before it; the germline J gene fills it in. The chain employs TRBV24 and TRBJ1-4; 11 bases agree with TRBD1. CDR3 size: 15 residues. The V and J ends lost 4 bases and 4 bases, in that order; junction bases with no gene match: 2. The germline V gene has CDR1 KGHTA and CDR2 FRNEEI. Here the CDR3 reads CASSPGQGGNERLFF. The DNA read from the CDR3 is TGTGCCAGCAGTCCGGGACAGGGGGGCAACGAAAGATTATTT.

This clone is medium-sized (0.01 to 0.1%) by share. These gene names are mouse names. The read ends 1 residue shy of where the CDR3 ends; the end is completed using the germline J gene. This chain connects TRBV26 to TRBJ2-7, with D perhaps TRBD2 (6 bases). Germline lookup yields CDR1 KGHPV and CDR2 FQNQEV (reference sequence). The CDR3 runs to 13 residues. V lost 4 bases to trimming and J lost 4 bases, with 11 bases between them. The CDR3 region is CASSPADWYEQYF. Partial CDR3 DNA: TGTGCCAGCAGTCCCGCCGACTGGTATGAACAGTAC.

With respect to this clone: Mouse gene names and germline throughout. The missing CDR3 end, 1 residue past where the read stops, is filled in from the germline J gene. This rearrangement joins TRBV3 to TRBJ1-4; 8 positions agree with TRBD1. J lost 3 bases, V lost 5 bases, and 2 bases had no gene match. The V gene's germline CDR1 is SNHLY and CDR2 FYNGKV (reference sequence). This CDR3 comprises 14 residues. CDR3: CASSVRGPNERLFF. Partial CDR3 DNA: TGTGCCAGCAGCGTCAGGGGGCCCAACGAAAGATTATTT.

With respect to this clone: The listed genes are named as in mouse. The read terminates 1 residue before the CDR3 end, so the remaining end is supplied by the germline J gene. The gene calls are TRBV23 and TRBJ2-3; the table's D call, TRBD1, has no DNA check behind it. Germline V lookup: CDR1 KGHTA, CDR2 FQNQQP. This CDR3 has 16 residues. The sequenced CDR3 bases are TGCTCCAGCAGTCAATCGGGCCAGGGGAGTGCAGAAACGCTGTAT. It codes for CSSSQSGQGSAETLY. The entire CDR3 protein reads CSSSQSGQGSAETLYF.

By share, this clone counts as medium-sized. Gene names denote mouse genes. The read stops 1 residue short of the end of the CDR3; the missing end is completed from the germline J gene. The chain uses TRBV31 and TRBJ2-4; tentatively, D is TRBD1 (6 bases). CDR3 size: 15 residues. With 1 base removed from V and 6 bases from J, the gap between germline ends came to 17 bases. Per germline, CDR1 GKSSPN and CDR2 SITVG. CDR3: CAWSPNPGDGNTLYF. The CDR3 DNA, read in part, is TGTGCCTGGAGTCCAAACCCAGGGGATGGGAACACCTTGTAC.

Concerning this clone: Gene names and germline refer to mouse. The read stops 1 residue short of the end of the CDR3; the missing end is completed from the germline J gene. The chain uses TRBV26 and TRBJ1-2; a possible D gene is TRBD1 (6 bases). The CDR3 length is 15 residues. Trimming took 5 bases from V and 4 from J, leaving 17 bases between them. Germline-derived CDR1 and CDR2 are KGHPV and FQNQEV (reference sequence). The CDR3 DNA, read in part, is TGTGCCAGCAGTAGTCCACAGGGCGCGGGCTCCGACTACACC. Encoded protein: CASSSPQGAGSDYT. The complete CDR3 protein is CASSSPQGAGSDYTF.

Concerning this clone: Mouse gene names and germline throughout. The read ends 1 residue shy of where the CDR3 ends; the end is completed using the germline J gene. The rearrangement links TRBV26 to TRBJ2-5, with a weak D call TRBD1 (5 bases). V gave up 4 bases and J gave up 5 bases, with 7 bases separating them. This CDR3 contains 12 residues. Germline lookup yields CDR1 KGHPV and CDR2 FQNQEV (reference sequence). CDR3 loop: CASSRQGDTQYF. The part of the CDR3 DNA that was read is TGTGCCAGCAGTCGGCAGGGAGACACCCAGTAC.